Listed here are 2 T cell receptor beta chains from one sample, sequenced in a study of blood T cell repertoires in COVID-19 (TCRdb year 2020). To prepare the library, the immunoSEQ multiplex PCR assay was applied. The clones in this table, taken by TCRdb from immuneACCESS, are in-frame only. Not every clone is retained; where verified, under half of the shortfall comes from an unresolved V gene, and the cause of the rest is unknown. The table for this sample lists under 30,000 clones; roughly 84% of them were counted only once. The ten largest clonotypes hold roughly 9.8% of the sample. The sample taken for sequencing was peripheral blood. The receptors were sampled from an elderly man with active COVID-19.

The chain employs TRBV6-4 and TRBJ1-5, with D hard to call. The CDR3 runs to 14 residues. Trimming shortened V by 6 bases and J by 0 bases, and 9 bases separated the two germline ends. Germline-derived CDR1 and CDR2 are MRHNA and SNTAGT. The chain's CDR3 is CASSASYSNQPQHF. CDR3 bases: TGTGCCAGCAGCGCGAGTTATAGCAATCAGCCCCAGCATTTT.

The chain carries TRBV7-2 and TRBJ2-5; 11 nucleotides align to TRBD2. The CDR3 spans 16 residues. Per germline, CDR1 SGHTA and CDR2 FQGNSA. The V and J ends lost 5 bases and 5 bases, in that order; junction bases with no gene match: 10. The DNA for the CDR3 is TGTGCCAGCAGCCCTCGTGGGGCTAGCGGGGGGGAGACCCAGTACTTC. Encoded protein: CASSPRGASGGETQYF.